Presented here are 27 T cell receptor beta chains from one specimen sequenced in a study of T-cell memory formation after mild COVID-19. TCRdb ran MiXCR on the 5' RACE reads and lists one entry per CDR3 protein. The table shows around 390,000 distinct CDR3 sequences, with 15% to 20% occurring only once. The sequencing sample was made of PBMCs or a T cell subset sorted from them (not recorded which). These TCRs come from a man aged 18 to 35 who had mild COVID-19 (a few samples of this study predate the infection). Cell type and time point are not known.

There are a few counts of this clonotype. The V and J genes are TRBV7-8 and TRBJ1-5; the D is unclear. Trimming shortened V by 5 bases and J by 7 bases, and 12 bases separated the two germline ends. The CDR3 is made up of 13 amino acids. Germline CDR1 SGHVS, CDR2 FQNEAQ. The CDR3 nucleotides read TGTGCCAGCAGCCAGGAGGCCAGCCAGCCCCAGCATTTT. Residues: CASSQEASQPQHF.

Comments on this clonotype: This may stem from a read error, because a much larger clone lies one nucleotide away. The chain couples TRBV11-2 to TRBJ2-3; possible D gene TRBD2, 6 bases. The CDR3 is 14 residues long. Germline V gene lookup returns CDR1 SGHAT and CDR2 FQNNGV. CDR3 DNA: TGTGCCAGCAGCCTGGGGACTCTCACAGATGCGCAGTATTTT. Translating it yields CASSLGTLTDAQYF.

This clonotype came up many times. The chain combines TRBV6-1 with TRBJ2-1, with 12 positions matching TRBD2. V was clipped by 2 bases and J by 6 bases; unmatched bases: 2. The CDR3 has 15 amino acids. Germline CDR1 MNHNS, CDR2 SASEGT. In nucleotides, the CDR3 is TGTGCCAGCAGTGAACTAGCGGGGGGGCTCAATGAGCAGTTCTTC. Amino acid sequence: CASSELAGGLNEQFF.

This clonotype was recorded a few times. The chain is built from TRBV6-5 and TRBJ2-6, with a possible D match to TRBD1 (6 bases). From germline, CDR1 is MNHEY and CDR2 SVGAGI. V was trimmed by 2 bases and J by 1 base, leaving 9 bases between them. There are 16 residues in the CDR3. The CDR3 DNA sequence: TGTGCCAGCAGTTACACCAGGGGTTCTGGGGCCAACGTCCTGACTTTC. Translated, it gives CASSYTRGSGANVLTF.

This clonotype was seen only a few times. CDR3 residues: CSVEGLAGDGEQFF. For the CDR3, the DNA is TGCAGCGTTGAAGGACTAGCGGGGGACGGAGAGCAGTTCTTC. The rearrangement joins TRBV29-1 to TRBJ2-1; 12 bases are shared with TRBD2. Germline V gene sequence: CDR1 SQVTM, CDR2 ANQGSEA. The CDR3 spans 14 residues. The V and J ends lost 1 base and 10 bases, in that order; junction bases with no gene match: 5.

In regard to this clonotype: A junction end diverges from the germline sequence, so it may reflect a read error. The CDR3 loop is CASSPSTGTGELFF. Written as DNA, the CDR3 is TGTGCTAGCAGCCCGAGCACAGGGACCGGGGAGCTGTTTTTT. The chain has TRBV7-7 and TRBJ2-2; weak D call: TRBD1 (6 bases). Germline CDR1 is SSHAT and CDR2 is FNYEAQ (reference sequence). This CDR3 is built from 14 residues.

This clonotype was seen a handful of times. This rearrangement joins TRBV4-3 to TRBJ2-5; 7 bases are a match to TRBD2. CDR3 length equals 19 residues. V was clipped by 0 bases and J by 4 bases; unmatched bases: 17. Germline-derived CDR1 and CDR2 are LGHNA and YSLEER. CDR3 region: CASSQDRSPSGATGETQYF. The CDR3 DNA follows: TGCGCCAGCAGCCAAGATCGGTCCCCCAGCGGGGCTACGGGAGAGACCCAGTACTTC.

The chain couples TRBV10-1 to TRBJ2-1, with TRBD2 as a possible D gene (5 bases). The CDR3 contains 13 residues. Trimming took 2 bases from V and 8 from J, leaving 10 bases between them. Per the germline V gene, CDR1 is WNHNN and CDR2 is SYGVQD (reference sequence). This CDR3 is CASSENLEDEQFF. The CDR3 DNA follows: TGCGCCAGCAGTGAGAATTTGGAGGATGAGCAGTTCTTC.

The DNA for the CDR3 is TGCGCCAGCAGCGGAGGGGGGAGGGCGGTGTACTTC. Protein sequence: CASSGGGRAVYF. The chain employs TRBV5-1 and TRBJ2-4, with TRBD2 as a possible D gene (7 bases). CDR1 SGHRS and CDR2 YFSETQ come from the germline V gene. V was clipped by 4 bases and J by 15 bases, with 17 bases between them. CDR3 length: 12 residues.

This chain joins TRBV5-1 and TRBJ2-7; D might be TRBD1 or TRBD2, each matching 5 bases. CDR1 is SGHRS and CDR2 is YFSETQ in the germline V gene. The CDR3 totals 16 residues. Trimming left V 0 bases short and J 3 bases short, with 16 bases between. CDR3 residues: CASSLESGPAGYEQYF. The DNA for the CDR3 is TGCGCCAGCAGCTTGGAGTCGGGACCGGCGGGCTACGAGCAGTACTTC.

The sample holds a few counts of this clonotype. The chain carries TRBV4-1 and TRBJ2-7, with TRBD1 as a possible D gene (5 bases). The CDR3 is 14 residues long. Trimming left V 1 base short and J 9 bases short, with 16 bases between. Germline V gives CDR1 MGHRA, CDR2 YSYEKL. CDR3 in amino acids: CASSQAGRDTVQYF. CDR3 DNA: TGCGCCAGCAGCCAAGCGGGCAGGGATACTGTGCAGTACTTC.

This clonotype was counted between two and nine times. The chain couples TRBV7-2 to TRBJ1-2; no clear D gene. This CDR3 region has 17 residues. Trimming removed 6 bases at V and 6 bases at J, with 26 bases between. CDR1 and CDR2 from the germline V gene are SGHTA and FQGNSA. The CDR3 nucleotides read TGTGCCAGCAGGATCCACCACCTGGCGGATGTCCCTCATGGCTACACCTTC. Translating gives CASRIHHLADVPHGYTF.

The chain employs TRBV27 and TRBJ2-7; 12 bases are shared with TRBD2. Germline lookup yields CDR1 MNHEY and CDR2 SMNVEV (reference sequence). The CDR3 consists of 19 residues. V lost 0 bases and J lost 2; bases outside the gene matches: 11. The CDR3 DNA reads TGTGCCAGCAGTTTATCGGCAGGGCTACTAGCGGGGGGACCCTACGAGCAGTACTTC. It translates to CASSLSAGLLAGGPYEQYF.

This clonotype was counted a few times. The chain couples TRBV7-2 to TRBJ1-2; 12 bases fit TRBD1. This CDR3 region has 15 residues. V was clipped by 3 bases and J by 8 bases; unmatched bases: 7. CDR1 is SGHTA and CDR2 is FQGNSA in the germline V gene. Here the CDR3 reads CASSFGTGGSRGYTF. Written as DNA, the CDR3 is TGTGCCAGCAGCTTCGGGACAGGGGGCTCTCGGGGCTACACCTTC.

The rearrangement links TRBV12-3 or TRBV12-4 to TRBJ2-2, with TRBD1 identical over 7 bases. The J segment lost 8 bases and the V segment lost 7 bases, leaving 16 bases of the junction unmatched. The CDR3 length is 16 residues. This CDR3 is CASTHRDRAVEGELFF. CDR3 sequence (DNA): TGTGCCAGCACGCACCGAGACAGGGCCGTTGAAGGGGAGCTGTTTTTT.

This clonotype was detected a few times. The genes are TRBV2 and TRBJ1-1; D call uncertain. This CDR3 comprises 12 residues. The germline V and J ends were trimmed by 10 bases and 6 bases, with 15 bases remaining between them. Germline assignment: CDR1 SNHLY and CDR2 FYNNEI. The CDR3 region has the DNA TGTGCCACCCAAAACCGATTTCCTGAAGCTTTCTTT. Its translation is CATQNRFPEAFF.

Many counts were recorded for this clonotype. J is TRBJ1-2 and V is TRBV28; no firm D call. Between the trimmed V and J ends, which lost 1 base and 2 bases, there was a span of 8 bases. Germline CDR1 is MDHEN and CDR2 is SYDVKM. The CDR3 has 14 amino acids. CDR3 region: CASSLFYGNYGYTF. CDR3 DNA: TGTGCCAGCAGTTTATTTTATGGAAACTATGGCTACACCTTC.

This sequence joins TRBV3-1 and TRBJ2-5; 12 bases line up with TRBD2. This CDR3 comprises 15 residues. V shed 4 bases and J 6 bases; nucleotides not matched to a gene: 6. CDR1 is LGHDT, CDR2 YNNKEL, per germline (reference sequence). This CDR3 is CASSPSGGAVKTQYF. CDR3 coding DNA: TGTGCCAGCAGCCCTAGCGGGGGGGCCGTAAAGACCCAGTACTTC.

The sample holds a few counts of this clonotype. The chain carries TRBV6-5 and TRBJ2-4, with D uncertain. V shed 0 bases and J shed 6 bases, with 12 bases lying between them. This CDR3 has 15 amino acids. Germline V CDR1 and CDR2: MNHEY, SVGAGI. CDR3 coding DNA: TGTGCCAGCAGTTACTCGACGCATGGCCTAAACATTCAGTACTTC. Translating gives CASSYSTHGLNIQYF.

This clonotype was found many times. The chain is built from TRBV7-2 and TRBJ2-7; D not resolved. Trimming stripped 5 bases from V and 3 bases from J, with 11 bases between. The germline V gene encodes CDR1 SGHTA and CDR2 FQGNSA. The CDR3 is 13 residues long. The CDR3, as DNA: TGTGCCAGCAGCATGACACCGAGCTACGAGCAGTACGTC. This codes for CASSMTPSYEQYV.

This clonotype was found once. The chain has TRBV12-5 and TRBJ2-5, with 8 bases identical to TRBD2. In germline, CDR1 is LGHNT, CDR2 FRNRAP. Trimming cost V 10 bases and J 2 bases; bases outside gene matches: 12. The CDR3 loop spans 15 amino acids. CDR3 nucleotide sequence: TGTGCTACCTCTCGGAGCGGGGGCCGACAAGAGACCCAGTACTTC. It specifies CATSRSGGRQETQYF. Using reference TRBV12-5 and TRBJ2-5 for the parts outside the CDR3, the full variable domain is DARVTQTPRHKVTEMGQEVTMRCQPILGHNTVFWYRQTMMQGLELLAYFRNRAPLDDSGMPKDRFSAEMPDATLATLKIQPSEPRDSAVYFCATSRSGGRQETQYFGPGTRLLVL.

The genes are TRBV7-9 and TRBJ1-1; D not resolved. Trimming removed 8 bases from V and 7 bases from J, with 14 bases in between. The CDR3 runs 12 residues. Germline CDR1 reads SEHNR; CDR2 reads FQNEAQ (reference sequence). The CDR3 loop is CASAAPWSEAFF. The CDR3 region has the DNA TGTGCCAGCGCAGCTCCGTGGAGTGAAGCTTTCTTT.

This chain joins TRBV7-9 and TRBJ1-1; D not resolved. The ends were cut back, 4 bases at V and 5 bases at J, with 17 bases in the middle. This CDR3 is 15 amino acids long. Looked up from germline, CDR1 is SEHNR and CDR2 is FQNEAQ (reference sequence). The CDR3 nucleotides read TGTGCCAGCAGCTCGCAAACCGGAGGGCTTACTGAAGCTTTCTTT. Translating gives CASSSQTGGLTEAFF.

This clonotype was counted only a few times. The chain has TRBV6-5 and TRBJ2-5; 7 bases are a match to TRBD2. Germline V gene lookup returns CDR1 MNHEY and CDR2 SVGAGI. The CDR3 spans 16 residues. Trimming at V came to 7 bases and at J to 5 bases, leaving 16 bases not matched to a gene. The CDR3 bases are TGTGCCAGCACCGACAGCGCGGCGGGGGTCAGTGAGACCCAGTACTTC. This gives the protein CASTDSAAGVSETQYF.

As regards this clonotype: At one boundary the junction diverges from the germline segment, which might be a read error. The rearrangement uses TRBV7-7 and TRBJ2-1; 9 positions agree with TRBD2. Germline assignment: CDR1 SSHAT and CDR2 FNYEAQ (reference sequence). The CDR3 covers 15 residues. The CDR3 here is CASSPSGGSYNEQFF. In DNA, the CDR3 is TGTGCTAGCAGCCCAAGCGGGGGGTCCTACAATGAGCAGTTCTTC.

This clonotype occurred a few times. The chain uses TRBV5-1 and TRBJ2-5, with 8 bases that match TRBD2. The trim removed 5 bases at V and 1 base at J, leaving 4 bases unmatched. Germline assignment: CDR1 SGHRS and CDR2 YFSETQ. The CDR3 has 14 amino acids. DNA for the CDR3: TGCGCCAGCAGTAGCGGGACGGGCCAAGAGACCCAGTACTTC. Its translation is CASSSGTGQETQYF.

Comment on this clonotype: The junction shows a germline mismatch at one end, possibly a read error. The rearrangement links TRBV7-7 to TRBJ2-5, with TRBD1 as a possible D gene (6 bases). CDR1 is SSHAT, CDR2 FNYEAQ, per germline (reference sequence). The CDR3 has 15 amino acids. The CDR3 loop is CASSLALGAGETQYF. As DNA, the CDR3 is TGTGCTAGCAGCTTAGCGCTGGGGGCCGGAGAGACCCAGTACTTC.